This T cell receptor beta chain comes out of a study of blood T cell repertoires in COVID-19. Study-wide context: Acute-phase and convalescent COVID-19 samples originated in the United States, Italy and Spain. PBMCs, B-cell-depleted T cells, or T cells were the source of the cDNA or gDNA that made up the material.

This clone appeared a single time. CDR1 and CDR2 (germline): LNHDA, SQIVND (reference sequence). This CDR3 region has 15 residues. The trim removed 7 bases at V and 4 bases at J, leaving 9 bases unmatched. Per the study methods: Amplification from reference gene primers served as the basis for estimated nucleated cell counts. TCRdb's table, derived via immunoSEQ multiplex PCR, lists solely in-frame clones and lacks some. Clone size and the V and J calls come from that table; the DNA yielded D and trimming. This sample has a few hundred thousand clones; around 86% occur once, and the top ten carry about 12%.

The clonotype comes from a man at least 80 years old with acute or convalescent COVID-19. What was sequenced was peripheral blood. The V gene is TRBV19, the J gene TRBJ1-3; TRBD1 aligns across 8 bases. DNA of the CDR3: TGTGCCAGTACCCAGGACAGGGTGACGGGAAACACCATATATTTT. As protein: CASTQDRVTGNTIYF.